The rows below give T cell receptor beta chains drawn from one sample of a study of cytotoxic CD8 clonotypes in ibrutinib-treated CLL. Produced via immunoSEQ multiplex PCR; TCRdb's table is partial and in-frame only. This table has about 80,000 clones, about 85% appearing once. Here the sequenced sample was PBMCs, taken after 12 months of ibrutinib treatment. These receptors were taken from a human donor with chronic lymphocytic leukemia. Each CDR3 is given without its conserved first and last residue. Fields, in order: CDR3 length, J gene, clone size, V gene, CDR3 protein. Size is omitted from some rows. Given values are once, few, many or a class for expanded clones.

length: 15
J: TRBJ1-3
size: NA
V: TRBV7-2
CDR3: ASSLGVGPASGNTIY

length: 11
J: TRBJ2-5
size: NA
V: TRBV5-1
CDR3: ASSLSRVETQY

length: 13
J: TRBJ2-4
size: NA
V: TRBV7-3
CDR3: ASSYGGFGKNIQY

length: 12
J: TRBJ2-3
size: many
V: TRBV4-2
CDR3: ASTWGGRADTQY

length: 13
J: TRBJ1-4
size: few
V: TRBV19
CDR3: ASSIRGQVNEKLF

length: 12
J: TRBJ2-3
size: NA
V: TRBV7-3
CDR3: ASSLSLGGDTQY

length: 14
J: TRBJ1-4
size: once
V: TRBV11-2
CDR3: ASSPSSGLGGGKLF

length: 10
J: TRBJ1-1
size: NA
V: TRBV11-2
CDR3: ASSLERSLPF

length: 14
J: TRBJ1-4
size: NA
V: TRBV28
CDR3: ASSSGSVGDREKLF

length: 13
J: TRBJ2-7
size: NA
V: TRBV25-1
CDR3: ASSGTSGSRYEQY

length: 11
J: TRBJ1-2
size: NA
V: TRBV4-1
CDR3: ASSQAPPTGYT

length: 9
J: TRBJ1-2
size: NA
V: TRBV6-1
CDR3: ASRTLYGYT

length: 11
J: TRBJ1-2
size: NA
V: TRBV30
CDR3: AWRAGPNYGYT

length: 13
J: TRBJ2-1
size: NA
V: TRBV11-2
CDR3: ASTEGASGLTEQF

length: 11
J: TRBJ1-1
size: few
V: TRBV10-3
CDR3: AISESGGTEAF

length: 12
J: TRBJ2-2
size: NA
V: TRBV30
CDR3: AWSPPREAGELF

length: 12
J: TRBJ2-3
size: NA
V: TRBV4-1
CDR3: ASSLGGLADTQY

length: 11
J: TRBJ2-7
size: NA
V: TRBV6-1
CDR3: ASSGTGGYEQY

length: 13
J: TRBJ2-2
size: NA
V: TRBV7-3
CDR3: ASSLGGTNTGELF

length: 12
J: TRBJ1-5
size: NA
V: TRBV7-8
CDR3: ASSPGTSNQPQH

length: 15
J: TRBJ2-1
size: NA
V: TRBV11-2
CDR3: ASSSIHWRGQDNEQF

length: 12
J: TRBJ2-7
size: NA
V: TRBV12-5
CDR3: ASGFPEGPYEQY

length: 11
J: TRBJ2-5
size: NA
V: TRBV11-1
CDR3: ASSSDGEKAQY

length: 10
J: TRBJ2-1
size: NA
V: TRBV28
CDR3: ASTLQGNEQF

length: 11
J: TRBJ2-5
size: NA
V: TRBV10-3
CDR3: AISDDRGETQY

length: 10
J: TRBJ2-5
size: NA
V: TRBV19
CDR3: ASRAGPETQY

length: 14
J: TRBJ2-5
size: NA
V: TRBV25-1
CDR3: ASRWGAAGNQETQY

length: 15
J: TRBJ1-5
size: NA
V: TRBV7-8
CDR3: ASSGPPSDHLNQPQH

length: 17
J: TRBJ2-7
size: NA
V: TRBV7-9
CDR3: ASSPRGQGPDTSSYEQY

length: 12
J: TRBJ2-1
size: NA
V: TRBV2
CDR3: ASSGDSSYNEQF

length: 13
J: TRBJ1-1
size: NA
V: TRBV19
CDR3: ASSRTGTGGTEAF

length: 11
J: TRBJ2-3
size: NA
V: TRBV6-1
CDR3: ASRRGGTDTQY

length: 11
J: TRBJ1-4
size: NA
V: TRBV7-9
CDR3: ASSPEGRGKLF

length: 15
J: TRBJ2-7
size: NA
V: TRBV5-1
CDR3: ASSLALAGGRSYEQY

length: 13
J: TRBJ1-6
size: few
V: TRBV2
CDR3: ASSGQLLGNSPLH

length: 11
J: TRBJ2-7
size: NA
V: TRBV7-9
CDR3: ASSLMSSYEQY

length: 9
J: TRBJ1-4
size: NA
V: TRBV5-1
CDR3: ASSFGEKLF

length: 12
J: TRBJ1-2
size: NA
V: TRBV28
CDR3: ASTTAEGIYGYT

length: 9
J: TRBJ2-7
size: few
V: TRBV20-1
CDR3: SALEGYEQY

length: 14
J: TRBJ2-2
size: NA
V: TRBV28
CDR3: ASSSPGARDTGELF

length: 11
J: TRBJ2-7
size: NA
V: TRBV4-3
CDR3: ASSQDGENEQY

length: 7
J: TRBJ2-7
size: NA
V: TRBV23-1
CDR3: ARSYEQY